These T cell receptor beta chains were read from a single sample in a study of T cell responses to AZD1222 COVID-19 vaccine. TCRdb keeps only in-frame clones here, not all; method: immunoSEQ multiplex PCR. Counted here are more than 150,000 clones, less than 95% occurring once; the ten biggest clones make up 1.5% to 2%. Sequenced here: peripheral blood, sampled on day 0 of AZD1222 vaccination. The source of these receptors is an adult in good health. CDR3s include the opening cysteine and the closing phenylalanine or tryptophan. D genes are given only for firm matches. Some rows have no size entry. The others give once, few or many, or a class for an expanded clone.

j_call clone_size d_call v_call cdr3_nt cdr3_aa
TRBJ2-7 . . TRBV5-6 TGTGCCAGCAGCCCCGAGGGGGGAGGCCCCTACGAGCAGTACTTC CASSPEGGGPYEQYF
TRBJ2-5 . . TRBV24-1 TGTGCCACCAGTGATGCTAGCGCGCGTAAAGAGACCCAGTACTTC CATSDASARKETQYF
TRBJ1-1 few . TRBV5-1 TGCGCCAGCAGCTTGGAGGGTTGGGCGAGCACTGAAGCTTTCTTT CASSLEGWASTEAFF
TRBJ1-1 once . TRBV28 TGTGCCAGCAGTTTACATCGGGGGATGAAGGACACTGAAGCTTTCTTT CASSLHRGMKDTEAFF
TRBJ1-1 . TRBD1 TRBV27 TGTGCCAGCAGTGGACAGGTTGGGGAGGCTTTCTTT CASSGQVGEAFF
TRBJ1-1 . . TRBV4-3 TGCGCCAGCAGCCAAGGGGTTGGGAACTCGAACACTGAAGCTTTCTTT CASSQGVGNSNTEAFF
TRBJ1-2 . . TRBV7-9 TGTGCCAGCAGCACCAGGGACGGTATCTATGGCTACACCTTC CASSTRDGIYGYTF
TRBJ2-4 once TRBD1 TRBV28 TGTGCCAGCAGCAATCCGGGACAGGGTGGCGAAAACATTCAGTACTTC CASSNPGQGGENIQYF
TRBJ1-5 . . TRBV7-9 TGTGCCAGCAGCTTGGCATTAGATCAGCCCCAGCATTTT CASSLALDQPQHF
TRBJ2-7 . . TRBV2 TGTGCCAGCAGAACCATGTTGGGGGGCTGGAACTACGAGCAGTACTTC CASRTMLGGWNYEQYF
TRBJ1-2 once . TRBV2 TGTGCCAGCACCTACCCCGGGGTACAGTCAGTTTACACCTTC CASTYPGVQSVYTF
TRBJ2-1 . . TRBV28 TGTGCCAGCAGTCCCCTTTCCCTACTAGCCTACAATGAGCAGTTCTTC CASSPLSLLAYNEQFF
TRBJ2-3 . . TRBV4-1 TGCGCCAGCAGCCAGTACGCCCCCACAGATACGCAGTATTTT CASSQYAPTDTQYF
TRBJ2-2 . TRBD2 TRBV27 TGTGCCAGCAAAGATGGCGGGAGGCCAAACACCGGGGAGCTGTTTTTT CASKDGGRPNTGELFF
TRBJ1-2 . . TRBV9 TGTGCCAGCAGCACGACTAGCTATCAGACTGTGAACTATGGCTACACCTTC CASSTTSYQTVNYGYTF
TRBJ2-5 . . TRBV6-5 TGTGCCAGCGGAAAAGCGGAAATCCTCCAAGAGACCCAGTACTTC CASGKAEILQETQYF
TRBJ2-3 . . TRBV20-1 TGCAGTGCTAGTGTCGGCACAGATACGCAGTATTTT CSASVGTDTQYF
TRBJ1-1 . . TRBV12-3/TRBV12-4 TGTGCCAGCAGTTTTTTAACCAACACTGAAGCTTTCTTT CASSFLTNTEAFF
TRBJ2-4 . TRBD1 TRBV24-1 TGTGCCACCAGTGATTCCGGACAGGGGGAGGCCAAAAACATTCAGTACTTC CATSDSGQGEAKNIQYF
TRBJ1-1 once . TRBV28 TGTGCCAGCAACTTGGGGGGGAGCCCTGAAGCTTTCTTT CASNLGGSPEAFF
TRBJ1-3 few . TRBV30 TGTGCCTGTAACAGGCCCCGGACTGGAAACACCATATATTTT CACNRPRTGNTIYF
TRBJ2-7 . . TRBV11-3 TGTGCCAGCAGCACCCGGACGGGGGAGCAGTACTTC CASSTRTGEQYF
TRBJ2-1 once . TRBV6-2/TRBV6-3 TGTGCCAGCAGTTACTCGTCGTGGGTGGTTAATGAGCAGTTCTTC CASSYSSWVVNEQFF
TRBJ1-5 . . TRBV7-8 TGTGCCAGCAGTACCCGACTGGGCAATCAGCCCCAGCATTTT CASSTRLGNQPQHF
TRBJ2-7 . TRBD1 TRBV15 TGTGCCACCAGCAGAGAGAGGACAGGGGGAACCTACGAGCAGTACTTC CATSRERTGGTYEQYF